Below, 13 T cell receptor beta chains from the same sample are listed, as sequenced in a study of CD4 T cells in relation to SARS-CoV-2 and coronaviruses. Unexposed donor CD4+ T cells date from 2011-2018, before the COVID-19 pandemic. CD4+ T cells were isolated from the cells after 10 days of culture. TCRdb keeps only in-frame clones here, not all; method: immunoSEQ multiplex PCR. The sample contains 15,000 to 20,000 clones, approximately 80% of which appear only once. No antigen is known for these receptors. Sequenced sample: CD4+ T cells from PBMCs, cultured in vitro. These receptors were collected from a human donor in good health.

The rearrangement joins TRBV5-1 to TRBJ2-3; the match to TRBD2 covers 8 bases. The CDR3 has 18 amino acids. The junction had 14 bases not matched to a gene; V was cut back by 4 bases and J by 1 base. Germline loops: CDR1 SGHRS, CDR2 YFSETQ. Here the CDR3 DNA reads TGCGCCAGCAGCCCGGCCTTGGCTAGCGGGTCCCGCACAGATACGCAGTATTTT. Its protein is CASSPALASGSRTDTQYF.

This clone showed up just a few times. The V gene is TRBV3-1 (or the pseudogene TRBV3-2), the J gene TRBJ2-7; D possibly corresponds to TRBD2 (5 bases). This CDR3 contains 14 residues. From germline, CDR1 is LGHDT and CDR2 YNNKEL (reference sequence). Deletions cut 3 bases from V and 2 bases from J, with 11 bases between. The CDR3 region is CASSQELGPYEQYF. CDR3 bases: TGTGCCAGCAGCCAGGAACTAGGGCCCTACGAGCAGTACTTC.

This chain uses TRBV10-2 with TRBJ2-3; TRBD1 matches at 9 bases. The V segment lost 4 bases and the J segment 5 bases; nucleotides outside the gene matches: 13. The CDR3 has 17 amino acids. Germline CDR1 reads WSHSY; CDR2 reads SAAADI. The CDR3: CASSGRTGARKIDTQYF. The CDR3 DNA is TGCGCCAGCAGTGGAAGGACAGGGGCGCGCAAGATAGATACGCAGTATTTT.

V and J are TRBV11-3 and TRBJ2-1; 12 bases fit TRBD2. J was trimmed by 7 bases and V by 5 bases; bases with no gene match: 9. CDR3 length equals 16 residues. CDR1 is SGHNT and CDR2 is YENEEA in the germline V gene. The DNA of the CDR3 is TGTGCCAGCAGCCTTCTAGCGGGAGGGCGACATAATGAGCAGTTCTTC. Its protein is CASSLLAGGRHNEQFF.

The J gene is TRBJ1-1, the V gene TRBV4-2; D is ambiguous. The germline V gene encodes CDR1 LGHNA and CDR2 YNFKEQ. V gave up 3 bases and J gave up 2 bases, with 16 bases separating them. The CDR3 is made up of 16 amino acids. DNA for the CDR3: TGTGCCAGCAGCCAGCTCGGCTCCGCCGGAAACACTGAAGCTTTCTTT. The encoded protein is CASSQLGSAGNTEAFF.

The chain couples TRBV9 to TRBJ1-2, with D hard to call. V gave up 0 bases and J gave up 3 bases, with 0 bases separating them. This CDR3 has 11 residues. Per the germline V gene, CDR1 is SGDLS and CDR2 is YYNGEE. CDR3 sequence (DNA): TGTGCCAGCAGCGTAGACTATGGCTACACCTTC. Its protein is CASSVDYGYTF.

This chain's CDR3 is CASSLGQGANPSTDTQYF. CDR3 nucleotides: TGTGCCAGCAGCTTGGGACAGGGGGCAAACCCTAGCACAGATACGCAGTATTTT. The V and J genes are TRBV5-4 and TRBJ2-3, with 10 bases identical to TRBD1. Trimming removed 0 bases from V and 0 bases from J; junction bases left unmatched: 7. The CDR3 length is 18 residues. The germline V gene has CDR1 SGHNT and CDR2 YYREEE (reference sequence). Full variable domain (outside the CDR3, taken from reference TRBV5-4 and TRBJ2-3): ETGVTQSPTHLIKTRGQQVTLRCSSQSGHNTVSWYQQALGQGPQFIFQYYREEENGRGNFPPRFSGLQFPNYSSELNVNALELDDSALYLCASSLGQGANPSTDTQYFGPGTRLTVL.

This sequence joins TRBV3-1 (or the pseudogene TRBV3-2) and TRBJ2-5; D not certain. V lost 1 base and J 5 bases, leaving 17 bases between the germline ends. Germline CDR1 reads LGHDT; CDR2 reads YNNKEL (reference sequence). The CDR3 consists of 16 residues. The CDR3, as DNA: TGTGCCAGCAGCCAAGGGGGTGCCTACTTTGGGGAGACCCAGTACTTC. This codes for CASSQGGAYFGETQYF.

This clone has a handful of counts. V is TRBV2 and J is TRBJ1-1, with TRBD1 identical over 11 bases. V lost 7 bases, J lost 5 bases, and 12 bases stayed unmatched. The CDR3 has 16 residues. From germline, CDR1 is SNHLY and CDR2 FYNNEI. The chain's CDR3 is CASTKRGTGGGTEAFF. CDR3 coding DNA: TGTGCCAGCACCAAAAGGGGGACAGGGGGAGGGACTGAAGCTTTCTTT.

The rearrangement joins TRBV2 to TRBJ2-6; D remains ambiguous. This CDR3 is built from 15 residues. CDR1 and CDR2 (germline): SNHLY, FYNNEI. V lost 4 bases and J 0 bases, leaving 7 bases between the germline ends. CDR3: CASSGLISGANVLTF. DNA for the CDR3: TGTGCCAGCAGTGGACTGATCTCTGGGGCCAACGTCCTGACTTTC. The full variable domain, its missing parts supplied by reference TRBV2 and TRBJ2-6, is EPEVTQTPSHQVTQMGQEVILRCVPISNHLYFYWYRQILGQKVEFLVSFYNNEISEKSEIFDDQFSVERPDGSNFTLKIRSTKLEDSAMYFCASSGLISGANVLTFGAGSRLTVL.

This clone was found a few times. V gene TRBV10-1 combines with J gene TRBJ2-7, with 10 bases lining up with TRBD2. CDR1 and CDR2 from the germline V gene are WNHNN and SYGVQD (reference sequence). The V and J ends lost 1 base and 2 bases, in that order; junction bases with no gene match: 17. The CDR3 has 20 amino acids. CDR3 protein: CASSELSPAGRLAGPYEQYF. In DNA form, the CDR3 reads TGCGCCAGCAGTGAGTTATCCCCAGCAGGGAGACTAGCGGGCCCCTACGAGCAGTACTTC.

J is TRBJ2-1 and V is TRBV3-1 (or the pseudogene TRBV3-2); perhaps D is TRBD1 or TRBD2 (5 bases each). The CDR3 totals 14 residues. V lost 6 bases and J 6 bases, leaving 15 bases between the germline ends. CDR1 LGHDT and CDR2 YNNKEL come from the germline V gene (reference sequence). The CDR3 bases are TGTGCCAGCAGGGGGACCGGCCTTGGCAATGAGCAGTTCTTC. Translation: CASRGTGLGNEQFF.

This clone was detected only a few times. The chain recombines TRBV30 with TRBJ2-1; TRBD2 is a possible D gene (5 bases). V lost 0 bases to trimming and J lost 0 bases, with 12 bases between them. Germline loops: CDR1 GTSNPN, CDR2 SVGIG (reference sequence). This CDR3 is 16 amino acids long. CDR3 protein: CAWSVRGLSSYNEQFF. As DNA, the CDR3 is TGTGCCTGGAGTGTACGAGGACTGAGCTCCTACAATGAGCAGTTCTTC.